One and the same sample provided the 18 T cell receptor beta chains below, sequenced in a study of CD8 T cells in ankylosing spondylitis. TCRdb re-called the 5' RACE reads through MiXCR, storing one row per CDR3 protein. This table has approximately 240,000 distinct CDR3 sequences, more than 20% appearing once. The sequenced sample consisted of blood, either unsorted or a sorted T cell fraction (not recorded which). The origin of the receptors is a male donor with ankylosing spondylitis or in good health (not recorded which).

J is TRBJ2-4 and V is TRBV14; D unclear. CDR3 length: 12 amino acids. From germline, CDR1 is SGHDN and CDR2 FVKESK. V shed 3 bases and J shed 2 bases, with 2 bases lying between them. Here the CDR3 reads CASSHTKNIQYF. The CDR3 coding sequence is TGTGCCAGCAGCCATACCAAAAACATTCAGTACTTC.

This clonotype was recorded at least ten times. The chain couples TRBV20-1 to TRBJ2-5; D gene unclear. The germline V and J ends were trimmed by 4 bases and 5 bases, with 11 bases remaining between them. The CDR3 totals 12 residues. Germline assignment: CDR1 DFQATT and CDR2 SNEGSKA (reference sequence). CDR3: CSANGPGETQYF. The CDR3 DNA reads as TGCAGTGCTAACGGCCCCGGGGAGACCCAGTACTTC.

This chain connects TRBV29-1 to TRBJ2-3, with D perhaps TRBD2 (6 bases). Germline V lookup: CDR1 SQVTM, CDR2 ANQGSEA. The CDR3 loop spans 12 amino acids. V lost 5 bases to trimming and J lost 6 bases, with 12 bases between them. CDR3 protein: CSVRQGGDTQYF. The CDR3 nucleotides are TGCAGCGTTCGGCAGGGAGGTGATACGCAGTATTTT.

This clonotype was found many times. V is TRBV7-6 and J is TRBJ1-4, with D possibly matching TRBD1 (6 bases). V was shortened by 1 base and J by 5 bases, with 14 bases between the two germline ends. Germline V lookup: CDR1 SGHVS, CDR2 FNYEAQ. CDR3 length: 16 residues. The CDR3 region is CASSLETRQDNEKLFF. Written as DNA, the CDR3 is TGTGCCAGCAGCTTAGAGACTCGACAGGACAATGAAAAACTGTTTTTT.

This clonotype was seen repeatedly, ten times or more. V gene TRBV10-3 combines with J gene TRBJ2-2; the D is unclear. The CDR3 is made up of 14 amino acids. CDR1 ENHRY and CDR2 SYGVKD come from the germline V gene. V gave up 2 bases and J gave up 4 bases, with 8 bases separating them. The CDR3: CAISEKASTGELFF. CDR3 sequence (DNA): TGTGCCATCAGTGAGAAAGCGAGCACCGGGGAGCTGTTTTTT.

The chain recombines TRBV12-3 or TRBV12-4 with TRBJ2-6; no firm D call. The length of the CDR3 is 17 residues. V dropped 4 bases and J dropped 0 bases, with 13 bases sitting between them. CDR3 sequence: CASSSNYYNSGANVLTF. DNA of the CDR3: TGTGCCAGCAGTTCCAATTATTATAACTCTGGGGCCAACGTCCTGACTTTC.

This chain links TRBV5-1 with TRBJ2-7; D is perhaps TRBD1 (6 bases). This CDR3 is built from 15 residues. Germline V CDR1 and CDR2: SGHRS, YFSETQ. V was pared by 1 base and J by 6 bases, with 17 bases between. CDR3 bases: TGCGCCAGCAGCTTGTATCAGGGGACCGTTGGCGAGCAGTACTTC. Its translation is CASSLYQGTVGEQYF.

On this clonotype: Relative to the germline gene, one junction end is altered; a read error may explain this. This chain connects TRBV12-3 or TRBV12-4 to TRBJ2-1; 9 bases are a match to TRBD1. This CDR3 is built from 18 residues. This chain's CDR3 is CACSYGPGTGKGMDEQFF. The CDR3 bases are TGTGCCTGCAGTTACGGTCCCGGGACAGGGAAGGGCATGGATGAGCAGTTCTTC.

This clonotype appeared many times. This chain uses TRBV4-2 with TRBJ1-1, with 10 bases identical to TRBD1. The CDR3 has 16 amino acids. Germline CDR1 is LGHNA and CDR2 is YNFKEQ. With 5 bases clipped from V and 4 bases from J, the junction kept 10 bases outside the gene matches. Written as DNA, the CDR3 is TGTGCCAGCAGCATTCGGACAGGGGGTGGGGGCACTGAAGCTTTCTTT. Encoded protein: CASSIRTGGGGTEAFF.

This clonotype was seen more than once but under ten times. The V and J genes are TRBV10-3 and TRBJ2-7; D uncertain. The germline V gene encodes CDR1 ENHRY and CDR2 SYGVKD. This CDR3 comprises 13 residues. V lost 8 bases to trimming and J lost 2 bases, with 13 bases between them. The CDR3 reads CAISPTLPYEQYF. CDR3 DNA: TGTGCCATCTCTCCCACCCTCCCCTACGAGCAGTACTTC.

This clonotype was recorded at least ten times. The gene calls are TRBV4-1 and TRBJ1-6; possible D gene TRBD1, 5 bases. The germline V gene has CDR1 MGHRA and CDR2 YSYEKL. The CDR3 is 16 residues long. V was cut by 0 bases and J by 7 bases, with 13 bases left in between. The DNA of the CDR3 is TGCGCCAGCAGCCAAGACCCCCAGGGAACGAATTCACCCCTCCACTTT. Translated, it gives CASSQDPQGTNSPLHF.

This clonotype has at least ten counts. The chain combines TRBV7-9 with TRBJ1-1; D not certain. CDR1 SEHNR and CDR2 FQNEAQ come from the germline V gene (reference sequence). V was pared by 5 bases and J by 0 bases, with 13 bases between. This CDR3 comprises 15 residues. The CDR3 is CASSLLGIMNTEAFF. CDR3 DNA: TGTGCCAGCAGCCTTCTGGGGATCATGAACACTGAAGCTTTCTTT.

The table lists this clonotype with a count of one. The CDR3 here is CASSGLKGYNEQFF. The CDR3 DNA reads TGTGCCAGCAGCGGACTTAAAGGCTACAATGAGCAGTTCTTC. The chain links TRBV2 to TRBJ2-1, with D possibly being TRBD2 (5 bases). The CDR3 covers 14 residues. V lost 6 bases, J lost 3 bases, and 12 bases lay in between. Germline CDR1 and CDR2: SNHLY and FYNNEI.

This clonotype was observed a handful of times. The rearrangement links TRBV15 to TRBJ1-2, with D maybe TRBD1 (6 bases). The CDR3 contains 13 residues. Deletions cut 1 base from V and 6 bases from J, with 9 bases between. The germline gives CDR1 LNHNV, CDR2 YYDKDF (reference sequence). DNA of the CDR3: TGTGCCACCAGCAGAGGAAGGGGGGATGGCTACACCTTC. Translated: CATSRGRGDGYTF.

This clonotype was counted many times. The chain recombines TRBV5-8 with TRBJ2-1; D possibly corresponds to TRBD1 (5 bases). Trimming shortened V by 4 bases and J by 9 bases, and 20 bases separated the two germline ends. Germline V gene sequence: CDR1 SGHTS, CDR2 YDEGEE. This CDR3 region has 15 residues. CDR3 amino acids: CASSGRTSSTIEQFF. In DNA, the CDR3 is TGTGCCAGCAGCGGACGGACAAGTTCGACGATTGAGCAGTTCTTC.

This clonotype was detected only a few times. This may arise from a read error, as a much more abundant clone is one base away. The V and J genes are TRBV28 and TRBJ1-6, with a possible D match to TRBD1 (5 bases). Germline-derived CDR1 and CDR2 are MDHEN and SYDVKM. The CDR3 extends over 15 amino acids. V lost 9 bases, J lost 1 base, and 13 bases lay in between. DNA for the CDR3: TGTGCCAGTAATATCAGGGTATCCTATAATTCACCCCTCCACTTT. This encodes CASNIRVSYNSPLHF. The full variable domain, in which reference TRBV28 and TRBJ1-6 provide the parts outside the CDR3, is DVKVTQSSRYLVKRTGEKVFLECVQDMDHENMFWYRQDPGLGLRLIYFSYDVKMKEKGDIPEGYSVSREKKERFSLILESASTNQTSMYLCASNIRVSYNSPLHFGNGTRLTVT.

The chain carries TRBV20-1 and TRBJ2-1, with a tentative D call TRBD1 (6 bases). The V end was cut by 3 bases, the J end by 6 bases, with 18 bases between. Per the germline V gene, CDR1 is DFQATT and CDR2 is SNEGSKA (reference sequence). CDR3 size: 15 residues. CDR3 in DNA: TGCAGTGCTAGTGGGGGCATACGATCTGGCAATGAGCAGTTCTTC. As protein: CSASGGIRSGNEQFF.

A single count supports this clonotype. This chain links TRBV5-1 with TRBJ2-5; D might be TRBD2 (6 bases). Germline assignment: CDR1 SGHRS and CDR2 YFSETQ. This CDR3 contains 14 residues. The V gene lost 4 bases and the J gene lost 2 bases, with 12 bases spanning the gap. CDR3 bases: TGCGCCAGCAGCCTGAGGGCGGGGCAAGAGACCCAGTACTTC. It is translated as CASSLRAGQETQYF.